What follows is one T cell receptor (beta chain) and its context. V lost 1 base and J lost 8, with 20 bases in between. CDR1 SEHNR and CDR2 FQNEAQ come from the germline V gene (reference sequence). This CDR3 has 16 amino acids. This specimen comes from a study of cytomegalovirus exposure and HLA in healthy donors. Researchers ran the PCR with 60 Vbeta and 13 Jbeta primers. This table comes from immunoSEQ multiplex PCR, and its TCRdb copy is limited to in-frame clones, with some not included. The sample contains some 140,000 clones, 70% to 80% of which appear only once. The sample consisted of PBMCs. V is TRBV7-9 and J is TRBJ1-2, with a possible D match to TRBD1 (6 bases). The TCR originated in a woman aged 40 to 50 in good health and CMV-seronegative. The CDR3 DNA reads as TGTGCCAGCAGCTTAGGACAGGAGACCCTCGGTAAGGGCTACACCTTC. Its protein product is CASSLGQETLGKGYTF.